This T cell receptor (beta chain) was observed in a study of regulatory T cells in long-lasting Graves disease. Investigators prepared the TCR beta libraries by applying iRepertoire HTBI primers and Arm-PCR of CDR3 regions. One entry per CDR3 protein results from TCRdb running MiXCR on the multiplex PCR reads. Of about 530,000 distinct CDR3 sequences listed, about 15% are singletons. This sample's time point: newly diagnosed GD, antithyroid drugs for less than 3 months. RNA from PBMCs was the source of the TCR library. The CDR3 runs to 12 residues. Trimming stripped 8 bases from V and 10 bases from J, with 17 bases between. The germline CDR1 and CDR2 sequences are MNHNS and SASEGT. These records were also assigned to another study, of T cells in Graves' hyperthyroidism and ophthalmopathy. That study adds: With the HTBI primer set, the TCR CDR3 went through a first round of RT-PCR.

The chain combines TRBV6-1 with TRBJ1-1; D is unclear. The sequence came from a woman between 40 and 65 years old with Graves disease. The material was peripheral blood mononuclear cells (PBMCs), obtained at new diagnosis, from a patient treated with antithyroid drugs. CDR3 region: CASRSFGVRAFF. The CDR3 DNA sequence: TGTGCCAGCCGCTCGTTTGGGGTAAGAGCTTTCTTT.